The T cell receptor (beta chain) under discussion was sequenced for a study of regulatory T cells in long-lasting Graves disease. The wider study: Graves' patients, newly diagnosed, had taken antithyroid drugs under 3 months. Study outcomes and limitations: Because few samples were included, accuracy may have been lower. Favored usage of TRBV28, TRBJ1-2 and TRBJ2-5 was recorded in persistent disease. Persistent Graves' patients possessed reduced TCR diversity relative to recently diagnosed ones.

This sample's time point: newly diagnosed GD, antithyroid drugs for less than 3 months. Researchers made the TCR library from RNA that was extracted from PBMCs. CDR3 regions were amplified by Arm-PCR using iRepertoire HTBI primers to build TCR beta libraries. TCRdb reprocessed the multiplex PCR reads via MiXCR and lists one record per CDR3 protein. The data show about 300,000 distinct CDR3 sequences, 18% seen once. About this clonotype itself: What it recognizes is unknown. Given a much more abundant clone one base away, this may be a read error.

This CDR3 is built from 11 residues. The gene calls are TRBV12-3 or TRBV12-4 and TRBJ2-7; D uncertain. Sequenced here: peripheral blood mononuclear cells (PBMCs), sampled at new diagnosis, from a patient treated with antithyroid drugs. The TCR originated in a female donor with Graves disease. The CDR3 is CASSFEYELYF. For the CDR3, the DNA is TGTGCCAGCAGTTTTGAATACGAGCTGTACTTC.